A single sample gave rise to the 10 T cell receptor beta chains below, sequenced in a study of OX40 agonist ivuxolimab in advanced cancers. Data came from immunoSEQ multiplex PCR; TCRdb stores just in-frame clones and leaves some out. The table includes more than 60,000 clones, about 93% detected once. The sequences come from CD4+ or CD8+ T cells sorted from blood, collected in a trial of the OX40 agonist ivuxolimab. These receptors came from an adult with an advanced solid tumor such as melanoma, head and neck, liver or kidney cancer.

This rearrangement joins TRBV6-5 to TRBJ1-3, with D possibly matching TRBD1 (6 bases). The CDR3 is made up of 15 amino acids. Germline V gene lookup returns CDR1 MNHEY and CDR2 SVGAGI. V lost 6 bases and J lost 0, with 12 bases in between. CDR3 bases: TGTGCCAGCAGCCCCGGACAGTACTCTGGAAACACCATATATTTT. This sequence encodes CASSPGQYSGNTIYF.

V and J are TRBV11-3 and TRBJ2-3; 7 bases line up with TRBD1. The CDR3 is 16 amino acids. The trim removed 1 base at V and 6 bases at J, leaving 10 bases unmatched. Germline V gene data show CDR1 as SGHNT and CDR2 as YENEEA. CDR3 sequence: CASSLGTGDPSDTQYF. The CDR3 nucleotides are TGTGCCAGCAGCTTAGGTACAGGGGACCCATCGGATACGCAGTATTTT.

The chain joins TRBV6-1 to TRBJ2-7; 7 nucleotides align to TRBD1. CDR1 is MNHNS and CDR2 is SASEGT in the germline V gene. After removal of 1 base from V and 4 bases from J, the junction contained 10 bases not matched to a gene. CDR3 length: 16 amino acids. CDR3 DNA: TGTGCCAGCAGTGAAGATATACAGGGACAGACTTACGAGCAGTACTTC. Translating gives CASSEDIQGQTYEQYF.

V and J are TRBV7-9 and TRBJ2-5; 7 bases are shared with TRBD2. Germline-derived CDR1 and CDR2 are SEHNR and FQNEAQ (reference sequence). The CDR3 is 14 residues long. After removal of 5 bases from V and 4 bases from J, the junction contained 7 bases not matched to a gene. The CDR3 is CASSPSGVIETQYF. CDR3 in DNA: TGTGCCAGCAGCCCGAGCGGGGTTATAGAGACCCAGTACTTC.

The J gene is TRBJ2-3, the V gene TRBV4-3; 9 positions match TRBD1. The CDR3 spans 17 residues. V gave up 0 bases and J gave up 2 bases; unmatched junction bases: 6. Germline V CDR1 and CDR2: LGHNA, YSLEER. The DNA for the CDR3 is TGCGCCAGCAGCCAAGAGGTAGACAGGGGGGCCACAGATACGCAGTATTTT. This translates into CASSQEVDRGATDTQYF.

The CDR3 loop is CASSSENYGYTF. CDR3 sequence (DNA): TGTGCCAGCAGCTCGGAAAACTATGGCTACACCTTC. The V and J genes are TRBV13 and TRBJ1-2; no firm D call. V lost 4 bases and J 2 bases, leaving 5 bases between the germline ends. Germline CDR1 PRHDT, CDR2 FYEKMQ (reference sequence). CDR3 length equals 12 residues. Full variable domain (outside the CDR3, taken from reference TRBV13 and TRBJ1-2): AAGVIQSPRHLIKEKRETATLKCYPIPRHDTVYWYQQGPGQDPQFLISFYEKMQSDKGSIPDRFSAQQFSDYHSELNMSSLELGDSALYFCASSSENYGYTFGSGTRLTVV.

The CDR3 DNA reads TGTGCCAGCAGCCGCACAGGGAGGCCCCAGCATTTT. Translating gives CASSRTGRPQHF. The chain combines TRBV28 with TRBJ1-5; possible D gene TRBD1, 6 bases. The CDR3 is 12 amino acids. The germline gives CDR1 MDHEN, CDR2 SYDVKM. The V end lost 6 bases, the J end lost 9 bases, and 12 bases lay between the germline ends. Based on the CDR3 plus reference TRBV28 and TRBJ1-5, the full variable domain is DVKVTQSSRYLVKRTGEKVFLECVQDMDHENMFWYRQDPGLGLRLIYFSYDVKMKEKGDIPEGYSVSREKKERFSLILESASTNQTSMYLCASSRTGRPQHFGDGTRLSIL.

The chain links TRBV10-3 to TRBJ2-1; 9 bases fit TRBD2. V lost 8 bases and J lost 2; bases outside the gene matches: 1. Germline loops: CDR1 ENHRY, CDR2 SYGVKD. The CDR3 has 13 residues. CDR3 in DNA: TGTGCCATCGGGACTAGCACCTACAATGAGCAGTTCTTC. Translating it yields CAIGTSTYNEQFF.

The V gene is TRBV29-1, the J gene TRBJ2-7; possibly TRBD1 for D (7 bases). The V end lost 7 bases, the J end lost 4 bases, and 17 bases lay between the germline ends. This CDR3 has 13 residues. Germline CDR1 is SQVTM and CDR2 is ANQGSEA. CDR3 in DNA: TGCAGCGCCGGAGGGGGCGCTTATTACGAGCAGTACTTC. This gives the protein CSAGGGAYYEQYF.

V gene TRBV4-3 combines with J gene TRBJ1-2; D possibly corresponds to TRBD1 (5 bases). CDR3 size: 17 residues. Germline V CDR1 and CDR2: LGHNA, YSLEER. The V end was cut by 0 bases, the J end by 4 bases, with 18 bases between. CDR3 DNA: TGCGCCAGCAGCCAAGAGCCCGGGACGGGAGCAATCTATGGCTACACCTTC. Translated: CASSQEPGTGAIYGYTF.